The clone carrying this T cell receptor (beta chain) was observed a handful of times. Each cDNA molecule carried a unique molecular identifier. TCRdb itself ran the 5' RACE reads through MiXCR, one entry per CDR3 protein. The sample shows roughly 34,000 distinct CDR3 sequences, approximately 7.1% of them seen only once. This sample was taken from a study of early T cells in non-severe SARS-CoV-2 infection. Study-wide context: Sequencing used unsorted whole-blood bulk RNA, so chains lack pairing.

The germline gives CDR1 MGHRA, CDR2 YSYEKL. The V and J ends lost 0 bases and 10 bases respectively, with 19 bases between them. The CDR3 contains 17 residues. Here the sequenced sample was whole blood, taken at baseline. This clonotype was sampled from an adult who was a healthcare worker with PCR-confirmed SARS-CoV-2 infection or an uninfected control (not recorded which). The rearrangement links TRBV4-1 to TRBJ1-6; D might be TRBD1 (6 bases). The CDR3 DNA follows: TGCGCCAGCAGCCAAGATTGGGGGGGAGGGACAAACTCACCCCTCCACTTT. This gives the protein CASSQDWGGGTNSPLHF.